These T cell receptor beta chains were read from a single sample in a study of cytomegalovirus exposure and HLA in healthy donors. Repertoires were generated with immunoSEQ multiplex PCR, while TCRdb's copy carries only in-frame clones and drops some. The sample lists fewer than 150,000 clones; about 78% were seen once. The source material was PBMCs. These receptors all come from a male donor in good health and CMV-seronegative. Each CDR3 is given with its conserved first and last residue. Each record gives: J gene, D gene, CDR3 length, V gene, clone size, CDR3 protein, CDR3 DNA. A D gene is named only where the DNA matches it firmly. Rows may omit the clone size; those that give it use once, few, many or a size class.

J gene: TRBJ2-3
D gene: TRBD2
CDR3 length: 14
V gene: TRBV30
clone size: NA
CDR3 protein: CAWTGLAVTDTQYF
CDR3 DNA: TGTGCCTGGACGGGACTAGCGGTCACAGATACGCAGTATTTT

J gene: TRBJ1-1
D gene: NA
CDR3 length: 15
V gene: TRBV7-9
clone size: NA
CDR3 protein: CASSAWGEGNTEAFF
CDR3 DNA: TGTGCCAGCAGCGCATGGGGGGAGGGGAACACTGAAGCTTTCTTT

J gene: TRBJ1-4
D gene: NA
CDR3 length: 13
V gene: TRBV5-1
clone size: NA
CDR3 protein: CASSLRNSEKLFF
CDR3 DNA: TGCGCCAGCAGCTTGCGGAACAGCGAAAAACTGTTTTTT

J gene: TRBJ1-6
D gene: TRBD1
CDR3 length: 14
V gene: TRBV9
clone size: NA
CDR3 protein: CASSVETGDSPLHF
CDR3 DNA: TGTGCCAGCAGCGTAGAGACAGGGGATTCACCCCTCCACTTT

J gene: TRBJ2-2
D gene: TRBD2
CDR3 length: 18
V gene: TRBV27
clone size: once
CDR3 protein: CASSRLAGGLRTTGELFF
CDR3 DNA: TGTGCCAGCAGCCGACTAGCGGGAGGACTACGAACCACCGGGGAGCTGTTTTTT

J gene: TRBJ2-7
D gene: TRBD1
CDR3 length: 14
V gene: TRBV29-1
clone size: once
CDR3 protein: CSADAGQGIYEQYF
CDR3 DNA: TGCAGCGCCGACGCGGGACAGGGGATTTACGAGCAGTACTTC

J gene: TRBJ2-5
D gene: NA
CDR3 length: 14
V gene: TRBV12-5
clone size: NA
CDR3 protein: CASGSGLKGETQYF
CDR3 DNA: TGTGCTAGTGGTTCGGGACTGAAAGGGGAGACCCAGTACTTC

J gene: TRBJ1-1
D gene: NA
CDR3 length: 15
V gene: TRBV30
clone size: NA
CDR3 protein: CTWSRTGHLNTEAFF
CDR3 DNA: TGTACCTGGAGTAGGACGGGACACCTGAACACTGAAGCTTTCTTT

J gene: TRBJ1-5
D gene: NA
CDR3 length: 13
V gene: TRBV6-1
clone size: few
CDR3 protein: CASSRIANQPQHF
CDR3 DNA: TGTGCCAGCAGTAGGATAGCCAATCAGCCCCAGCATTTT

J gene: TRBJ2-1
D gene: TRBD1
CDR3 length: 14
V gene: TRBV6-5
clone size: NA
CDR3 protein: CASATGDRWNEQFF
CDR3 DNA: TGTGCCAGCGCTACAGGGGACCGTTGGAATGAGCAGTTCTTC

J gene: TRBJ1-4
D gene: TRBD1
CDR3 length: 17
V gene: TRBV13
clone size: NA
CDR3 protein: CASSLGATGGTNEKLFF
CDR3 DNA: TGTGCCAGCAGCTTAGGAGCGACAGGGGGCACTAATGAAAAACTGTTTTTT

J gene: TRBJ1-4
D gene: NA
CDR3 length: 16
V gene: TRBV15
clone size: NA
CDR3 protein: CATSRLRDRPDEKLFF
CDR3 DNA: TGTGCCACCAGCAGGCTTCGTGACAGGCCCGATGAAAAACTGTTTTTT

J gene: TRBJ1-4
D gene: NA
CDR3 length: 12
V gene: TRBV25-1
clone size: NA
CDR3 protein: CASSGGGEKLFF
CDR3 DNA: TGTGCCAGCAGTGGAGGAGGAGAAAAACTGTTTTTT

J gene: TRBJ1-1
D gene: NA
CDR3 length: 15
V gene: TRBV6-5
clone size: NA
CDR3 protein: CASSFGSGLNTEAFF
CDR3 DNA: TGTGCCAGCAGTTTTGGGTCAGGGCTGAACACTGAAGCTTTCTTT

J gene: TRBJ2-5
D gene: NA
CDR3 length: 13
V gene: TRBV15
clone size: NA
CDR3 protein: CATSRATAETQYF
CDR3 DNA: TGTGCCACCAGCAGAGCTACTGCGGAGACCCAGTACTTC

J gene: TRBJ1-5
D gene: TRBD1
CDR3 length: 16
V gene: TRBV19
clone size: NA
CDR3 protein: CASSPPGQGVEEPQHF
CDR3 DNA: TGTGCCAGTAGTCCTCCGGGACAGGGGGTGGAAGAGCCCCAGCATTTT

J gene: TRBJ1-5
D gene: TRBD1
CDR3 length: 16
V gene: TRBV10-3
clone size: NA
CDR3 protein: CAISRTGLESNQPQHF
CDR3 DNA: TGTGCCATCAGCAGGACAGGGCTCGAAAGCAATCAGCCCCAGCATTTT

J gene: TRBJ2-5
D gene: TRBD2
CDR3 length: 18
V gene: TRBV7-6
clone size: NA
CDR3 protein: CASSLLGGGGRAQETQYF
CDR3 DNA: TGTGCCAGCAGCTTATTGGGGGGAGGCGGGAGGGCCCAAGAGACCCAGTACTTC

J gene: TRBJ2-7
D gene: NA
CDR3 length: 16
V gene: TRBV21-1
clone size: NA
CDR3 protein: CASPRGFPGRGCEQYF
CDR3 DNA: TGTGCCAGCCCCAGGGGGTTTCCAGGTCGGGGTTGCGAGCAGTACTTC

J gene: TRBJ2-5
D gene: TRBD1
CDR3 length: 15
V gene: TRBV27
clone size: NA
CDR3 protein: CASRKTGGRQETQYF
CDR3 DNA: TGTGCCAGCAGGAAAACAGGGGGTAGGCAAGAGACCCAGTACTTC

J gene: TRBJ1-2
D gene: NA
CDR3 length: 15
V gene: TRBV4-3
clone size: NA
CDR3 protein: CASSHFRQGYYGYTF
CDR3 DNA: TGCGCCAGCAGCCACTTTCGGCAGGGGTACTATGGCTACACCTTC

J gene: TRBJ1-2
D gene: NA
CDR3 length: 14
V gene: TRBV5-6
clone size: NA
CDR3 protein: CASSLVVQGDGYTF
CDR3 DNA: TGTGCCAGCAGCTTGGTAGTGCAGGGTGATGGCTACACCTTC

J gene: TRBJ2-2
D gene: TRBD2
CDR3 length: 17
V gene: TRBV9
clone size: NA
CDR3 protein: CASSVGLAGTNTGELFF
CDR3 DNA: TGTGCCAGCAGCGTGGGACTAGCGGGGACGAACACCGGGGAGCTGTTTTTT

J gene: TRBJ2-1
D gene: NA
CDR3 length: 13
V gene: TRBV10-3
clone size: NA
CDR3 protein: CAISRDSRREQFF
CDR3 DNA: TGTGCCATCAGTAGGGACTCTCGAAGGGAGCAGTTCTTC